This T cell receptor beta chain is from a study of a mutant IDH1 vaccine in newly diagnosed glioma. Looking at the study overall: Each patient was administered eight vaccinations, scheduled in weeks 1, 3, 5, 7, 11, 15, 19 and 23. Those enrolled had earlier been treated with radiotherapy, temozolomide, or both, mostly both. Treated individuals were about 62% male and approximately 38% female, averaging roughly 38 years of age.

The germline CDR1 and CDR2 sequences are MGHRA and YSYEKL. The CDR3 sequence is 14 residues long. The V segment lost 2 bases and the J segment 7 bases; nucleotides outside the gene matches: 4. On this clone: The antigen is undetermined.

Time point meaning: week 23, last vaccination. All doses held 300 ug of mutant IDH1 20-mer peptide, with topical imiquimod. Some clones are missing from TCRdb's copy, which holds only in-frame ones; the method was immunoSEQ multiplex PCR. Among 52,000 or so clones listed, 75% to 90% were seen once. The material sequenced was PBMCs, taken from a glioma patient whose treatment included an IDH1 peptide vaccine. The sequence came from a man in his forties with glioma. J is TRBJ1-2 and V is TRBV4-1; TRBD1 matches 10 bases. The CDR3 protein is CASSQPGQGSGYTF. DNA of the CDR3: TGCGCCAGCAGCCAACCGGGACAGGGGAGTGGCTACACCTTC.